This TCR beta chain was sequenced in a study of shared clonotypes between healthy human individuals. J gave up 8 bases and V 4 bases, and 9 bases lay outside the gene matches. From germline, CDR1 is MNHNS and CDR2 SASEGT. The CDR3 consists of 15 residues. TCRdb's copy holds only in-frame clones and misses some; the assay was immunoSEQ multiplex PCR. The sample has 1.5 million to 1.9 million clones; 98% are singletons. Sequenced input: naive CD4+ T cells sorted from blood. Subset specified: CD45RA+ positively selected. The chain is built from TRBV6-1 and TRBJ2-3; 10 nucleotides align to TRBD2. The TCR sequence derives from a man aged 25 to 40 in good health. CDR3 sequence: CASSGASGSVGTQYF. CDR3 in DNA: TGTGCCAGCAGTGGGGCTAGCGGGAGTGTAGGTACGCAGTATTTT.